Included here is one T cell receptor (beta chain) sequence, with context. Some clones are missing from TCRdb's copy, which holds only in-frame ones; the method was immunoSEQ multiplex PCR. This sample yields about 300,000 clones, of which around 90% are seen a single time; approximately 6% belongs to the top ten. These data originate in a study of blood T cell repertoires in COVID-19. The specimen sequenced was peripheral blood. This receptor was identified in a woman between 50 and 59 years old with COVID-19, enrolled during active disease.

The CDR3 nucleotides read TGTGCCAGCAGCCCCCGACTAGCGGGAGGGGAGCAGTTCTTC. Translation: CASSPRLAGGEQFF. The gene calls are TRBV11-3 and TRBJ2-1, with 14 nucleotides matching TRBD2. This CDR3 has 14 residues. Trimming at V came to 5 bases and at J to 10 bases, leaving 4 bases not matched to a gene. Germline CDR1 SGHNT, CDR2 YENEEA.